One and the same sample provided the 14 T cell receptor beta chains below, sequenced in a study of T-cell reconstitution after alpha-beta-depleted transplantation in children. Preparation of the TCRbeta library was carried out with unique molecular identifiers. TCRdb re-analysed the PCR reads in MiXCR, keeping a single row per CDR3 protein. The data hold a few hundred thousand distinct CDR3 sequences, with about 9.6% observed a single time. The input for sequencing was PBMCs from the stem cell graft donor, taken from the stem cell graft. The receptors here all came from a human donor who donated a stem cell graft to a child with SCID.

Many counts were recorded for this clonotype. The chain is built from TRBV6-6 and TRBJ1-1; TRBD1 aligns across 7 bases. Germline V gives CDR1 MNHNY, CDR2 SVGAGI (reference sequence). CDR3 length: 14 amino acids. Trimming took 6 bases from V and 4 from J; bases not matched to a gene: 8. DNA for the CDR3: TGTGCCAGCAGCCCCGACAGGGCCCTCACTGAAGCTTTCTTT. Its protein is CASSPDRALTEAFF.

This clonotype was observed many times. The rearrangement links TRBV1 to TRBJ2-7; the table's D call TRBD2 went unverified against the DNA. TRBV1 is a documented pseudogene. The CDR3 sequence is 17 residues long. The CDR3 loop reads CTSSQEVRGTSFYEQYF. The CDR3 DNA reads as TGCACCAGCAGCCAAGAGGTGCGGGGGACTAGTTTTTACGAGCAGTACTTC.

This clonotype was detected many times. The genes are TRBV5-5 and TRBJ2-7; no firm D call. The CDR3 has 15 residues. The germline V and J ends were trimmed by 5 bases and 1 base, with 16 bases remaining between them. Germline CDR1 reads SGHKS; CDR2 reads YYEKEE (reference sequence). The CDR3 DNA is TGTGCCAGCAGTCCCACAGTCCATGCTTCCTACGAGCAGTACTTC. Amino acid sequence: CASSPTVHASYEQYF.

This clonotype showed up many times. This sequence joins TRBV9 and TRBJ1-2, with D possibly matching TRBD1 (5 bases). V was cut by 3 bases and J by 6 bases, with 12 bases left in between. Germline-derived CDR1 and CDR2 are SGDLS and YYNGEE. The CDR3 consists of 13 residues. The CDR3 here is CASSAPTGDGYTF. The CDR3 bases are TGTGCCAGCAGCGCACCTACAGGCGATGGCTACACCTTC.

This clonotype was recorded many times. The rearrangement links TRBV5-1 to TRBJ1-4; 9 bases are shared with TRBD1. With V trimmed by 3 bases and J by 8 bases, 5 bases remained unmatched. Germline V gives CDR1 SGHRS, CDR2 YFSETQ. The CDR3 sequence is 14 residues long. The DNA of the CDR3 is TGCGCCAGCAGCTCCGGGACAGGGCGGGAAAAACTGTTTTTT. Translated: CASSSGTGREKLFF.

This clonotype appeared many times. The V gene is TRBV15, the J gene TRBJ2-5, with TRBD2 matching over 12 bases. Germline V gene sequence: CDR1 LNHNV, CDR2 YYDKDF (reference sequence). The CDR3 has 16 residues. The ends lost 5 bases at V and 2 bases at J; junction bases unmatched: 6. The CDR3 region has the DNA TGTGCCACCAGCCGAGGACTAGCGGGGATACAAGAGACCCAGTACTTC. Its translation: CATSRGLAGIQETQYF.

The sample holds many counts of this clonotype. The rearrangement links TRBV13 to TRBJ2-7; D not certain. Trimming cost V 0 bases and J 6 bases, with 6 bases left between them. The CDR3 totals 12 residues. Germline CDR1 and CDR2: PRHDT and FYEKMQ (reference sequence). The CDR3 nucleotides read TGTGCCAGCAGCTTAGGCAGTCGCGAGCAGTACTTC. It encodes CASSLGSREQYF.

This clonotype was detected ten times or more. This chain connects TRBV21-1 to TRBJ2-2; TRBD2 was called by the table and not checked on the DNA. TRBV21-1 has pseudogene status. The CDR3 sequence is 14 residues long. CDR3: CASSKQGIGGELFF. CDR3 sequence (DNA): TGTGCCAGCAGCAAGCAGGGAATAGGCGGGGAGCTGTTTTTT.

This clonotype was recorded many times. The J gene is TRBJ2-1, the V gene TRBV5-1; tentatively, D is TRBD1 (6 bases). This CDR3 has 12 residues. CDR1 is SGHRS, CDR2 YFSETQ, per germline. V lost 4 bases to trimming and J lost 6 bases, with 8 bases between them. Here the CDR3 reads CASSQQGNEQFF. CDR3 in DNA: TGCGCCAGCAGCCAACAGGGCAATGAGCAGTTCTTC.

In this sample, this clonotype turned up many times. V gene TRBV29-1 combines with J gene TRBJ2-1, with 12 bases fitting TRBD2. This CDR3 spans 15 amino acids. After removal of 6 bases from V and 5 bases from J, the junction contained 8 bases not matched to a gene. Germline V lookup: CDR1 SQVTM, CDR2 ANQGSEA. CDR3 DNA: TGCAGCGTCGCCAAACTAGCGGGGGGTCACAATGAGCAGTTCTTC. Amino acid sequence: CSVAKLAGGHNEQFF.

The sample holds a few counts of this clonotype. The CDR3 DNA sequence: TGTGCCAGCATCCGGACAGAAACAGATACGCAGTATTTT. Its protein is CASIRTETDTQYF. This rearrangement joins TRBV2 to TRBJ2-3; D perhaps matches TRBD1 (6 bases). Trimming pared 7 bases from V and 3 bases from J, leaving 11 bases between. CDR1 and CDR2 (germline): SNHLY, FYNNEI. This CDR3 comprises 13 residues.

In its sample, this clonotype was seen many times. V and J are TRBV4-1 and TRBJ1-1; 9 bases are a match to TRBD1. CDR3 size: 13 residues. The trim removed 1 base at V and 11 bases at J, leaving 5 bases unmatched. From germline, CDR1 is MGHRA and CDR2 YSYEKL. The CDR3 loop reads CASSQAGTGFAFF. In DNA form, the CDR3 reads TGCGCCAGCAGCCAAGCCGGGACAGGGTTTGCTTTCTTT.

This clonotype was recorded many times. This chain uses TRBV3-1 with TRBJ2-7, with D tentatively TRBD1 (6 bases). The CDR3 extends over 14 amino acids. Germline V gene lookup returns CDR1 LGHDT and CDR2 YNNKEL (reference sequence). V was clipped by 3 bases and J by 1 base, with 10 bases between them. The CDR3 protein is CASSHAGQSYEQYF. CDR3 sequence (DNA): TGTGCCAGCAGCCATGCTGGACAGTCCTACGAGCAGTACTTC.

This clonotype came up many times. J is TRBJ2-1 and V is TRBV27; the match to TRBD1 covers 10 bases. V gave up 5 bases and J gave up 9 bases; unmatched junction bases: 7. The germline gives CDR1 MNHEY, CDR2 SMNVEV (reference sequence). CDR3 size: 14 residues. The CDR3: CASSLDRGQGEQFF. DNA for the CDR3: TGTGCCAGCAGTCTTGACAGGGGGCAAGGTGAGCAGTTCTTC.